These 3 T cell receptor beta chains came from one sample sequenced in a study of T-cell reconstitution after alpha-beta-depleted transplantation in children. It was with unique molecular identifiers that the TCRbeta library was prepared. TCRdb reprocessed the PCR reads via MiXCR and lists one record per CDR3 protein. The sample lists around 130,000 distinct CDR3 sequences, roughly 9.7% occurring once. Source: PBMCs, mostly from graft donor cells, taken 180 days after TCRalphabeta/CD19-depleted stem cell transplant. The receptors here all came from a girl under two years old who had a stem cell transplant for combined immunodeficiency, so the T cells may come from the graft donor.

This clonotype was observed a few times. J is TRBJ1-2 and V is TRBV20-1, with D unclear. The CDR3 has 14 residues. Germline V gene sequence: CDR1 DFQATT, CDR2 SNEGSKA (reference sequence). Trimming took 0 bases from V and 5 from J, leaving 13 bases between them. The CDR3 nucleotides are TGCAGTGCTAGAGATCCTGGGAGGGTGTATGGCTACACCTTC. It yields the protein CSARDPGRVYGYTF.

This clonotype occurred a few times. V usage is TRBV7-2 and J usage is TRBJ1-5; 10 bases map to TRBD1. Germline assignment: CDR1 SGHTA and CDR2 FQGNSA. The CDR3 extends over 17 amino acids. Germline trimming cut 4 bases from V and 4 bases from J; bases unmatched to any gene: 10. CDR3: CASSSGGQGRGNQPQHF. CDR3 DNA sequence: TGTGCCAGCAGCTCAGGGGGACAGGGGAGAGGAAATCAGCCCCAGCATTTT.

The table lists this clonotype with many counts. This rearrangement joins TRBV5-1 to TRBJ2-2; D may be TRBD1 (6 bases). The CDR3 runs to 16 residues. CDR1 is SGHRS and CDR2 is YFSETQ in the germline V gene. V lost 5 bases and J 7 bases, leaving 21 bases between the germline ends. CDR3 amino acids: CASRVLRGDSIGELFF. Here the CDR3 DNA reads TGCGCCAGCAGGGTTCTCAGGGGAGATTCGATCGGGGAGCTGTTTTTT.